Listed here is a single T cell receptor beta chain. The antigen is not known. The data originate from a study of cytomegalovirus exposure and HLA in healthy donors. Study findings and constraints: Immune exposure information available was restricted to CMV serostatus.

A multiplex PCR was run with 60 Vbeta primers and 13 Jbeta primers. This table comes from immunoSEQ multiplex PCR, and its TCRdb copy is limited to in-frame clones, with some not included. The sample lists about 98,000 clones, 63% occurring once. This clonotype was sampled from a human donor in good health. Sequenced: PBMCs.

The CDR3 sequence: CASSPLTAGGADTQYF. The CDR3 DNA reads TGTGCCAGCAGTCCACTGACAGCGGGAGGGGCAGATACGCAGTATTTT. The V call is TRBV27, the J call TRBJ2-3, with TRBD2 matching over 10 bases. The germline V gene has CDR1 MNHEY and CDR2 SMNVEV (reference sequence). The CDR3 loop spans 16 amino acids. V shed 5 bases and J 4 bases; nucleotides not matched to a gene: 9.